The clone carrying this TCR beta chain occurred a few times. Original data processing: Amplifying reference gene primers gave estimates of nucleated cell counts. Profiled with immunoSEQ multiplex PCR; TCRdb holds only in-frame clones, not every one. V, J and clone size are those of that table, while D and trimming were read from the DNA. The data contain some 45,000 clones, 75% to 85% of them singletons. The data belong to a study of blood T cell repertoires in COVID-19. Background on the study: Acute-phase and convalescent COVID-19 samples originated in the United States, Italy and Spain. The analysed material was cDNA or gDNA that came from T cells, B-cell-depleted T cells, or PBMCs.

This CDR3 is 11 amino acids long. Germline V CDR1 and CDR2: GTSNPN, SVGIG (reference sequence). V was shortened by 0 bases and J by 5 bases, with 5 bases between the two germline ends. V gene TRBV30 combines with J gene TRBJ2-7; D ambiguous. The clonotype comes from a man older than 75 in a cohort sampled during active COVID-19. Input material: peripheral blood. The CDR3 sequence is CAWSVLHEQYF. The CDR3 bases are TGTGCCTGGAGTGTTCTACACGAGCAGTACTTC.